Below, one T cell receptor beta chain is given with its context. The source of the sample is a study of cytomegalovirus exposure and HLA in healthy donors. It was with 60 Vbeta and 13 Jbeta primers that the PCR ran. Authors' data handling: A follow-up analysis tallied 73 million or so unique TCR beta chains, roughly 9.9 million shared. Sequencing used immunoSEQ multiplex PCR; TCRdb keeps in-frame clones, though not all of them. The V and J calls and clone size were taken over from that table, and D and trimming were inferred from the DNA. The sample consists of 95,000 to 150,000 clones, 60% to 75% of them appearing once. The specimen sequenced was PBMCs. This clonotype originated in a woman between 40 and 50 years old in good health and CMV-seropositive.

The CDR3 coding sequence is TGTGCCAGCAGGGGGACAGGGGCACATGGCTACACCTTC. It codes for CASRGTGAHGYTF. The chain uses TRBV28 and TRBJ1-2, with 10 nucleotides matching TRBD1. The V gene end was trimmed by 6 bases and the J gene end by 6 bases; junction bases not matched to a gene: 4. This CDR3 region has 13 residues. Germline V CDR1 and CDR2: MDHEN, SYDVKM.